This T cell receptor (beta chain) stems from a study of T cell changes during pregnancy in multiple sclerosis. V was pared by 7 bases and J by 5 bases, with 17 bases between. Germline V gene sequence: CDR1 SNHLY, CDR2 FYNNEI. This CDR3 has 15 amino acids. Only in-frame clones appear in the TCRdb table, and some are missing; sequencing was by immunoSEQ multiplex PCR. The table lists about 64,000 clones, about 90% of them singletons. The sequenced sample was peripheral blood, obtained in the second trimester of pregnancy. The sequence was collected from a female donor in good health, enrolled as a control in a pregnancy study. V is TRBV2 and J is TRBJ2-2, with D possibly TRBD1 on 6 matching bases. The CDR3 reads CASTGTPSRTGELFF. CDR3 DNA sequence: TGTGCCAGCACCGGGACACCCTCTAGAACCGGGGAGCTGTTTTTT.